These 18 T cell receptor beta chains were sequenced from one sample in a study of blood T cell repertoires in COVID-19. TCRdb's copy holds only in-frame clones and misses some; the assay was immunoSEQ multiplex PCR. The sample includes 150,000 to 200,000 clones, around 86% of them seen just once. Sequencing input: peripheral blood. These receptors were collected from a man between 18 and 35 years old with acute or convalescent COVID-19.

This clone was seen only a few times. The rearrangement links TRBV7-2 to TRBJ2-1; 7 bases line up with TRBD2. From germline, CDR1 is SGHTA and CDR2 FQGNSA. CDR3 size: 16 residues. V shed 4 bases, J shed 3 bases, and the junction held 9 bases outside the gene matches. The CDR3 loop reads CASSSGLGGVYNEQFF. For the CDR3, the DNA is TGTGCCAGCAGCTCAGGGCTGGGGGGGGTCTACAATGAGCAGTTCTTC.

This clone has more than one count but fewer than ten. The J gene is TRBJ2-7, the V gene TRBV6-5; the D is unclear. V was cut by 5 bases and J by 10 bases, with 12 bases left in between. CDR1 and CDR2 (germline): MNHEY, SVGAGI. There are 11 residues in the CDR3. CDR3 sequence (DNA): TGTGCCAGCAGTAGTTGGCCAGTTCAGTACGTC. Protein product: CASSSWPVQYV.

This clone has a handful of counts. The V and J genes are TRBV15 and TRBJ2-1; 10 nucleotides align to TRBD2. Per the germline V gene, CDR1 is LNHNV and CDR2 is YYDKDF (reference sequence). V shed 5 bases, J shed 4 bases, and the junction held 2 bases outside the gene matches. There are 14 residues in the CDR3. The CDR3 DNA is TGTGCCACCAGCCGAGCGGGGGGGTACAATGAGCAGTTCTTC. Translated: CATSRAGGYNEQFF.

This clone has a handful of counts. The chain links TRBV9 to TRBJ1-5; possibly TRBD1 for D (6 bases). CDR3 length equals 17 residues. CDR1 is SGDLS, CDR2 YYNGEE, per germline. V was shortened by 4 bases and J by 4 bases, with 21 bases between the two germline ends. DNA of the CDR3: TGTGCCAGCAGCCCTATAGCGCACAGGGAATGGAATCAGCCCCAGCATTTT. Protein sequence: CASSPIAHREWNQPQHF.

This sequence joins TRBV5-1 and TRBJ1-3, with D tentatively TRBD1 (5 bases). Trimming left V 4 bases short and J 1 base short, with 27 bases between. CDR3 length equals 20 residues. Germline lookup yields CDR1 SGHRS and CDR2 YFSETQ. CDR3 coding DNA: TGCGCCAGCAGCGACGGAGCAGGGAAGAGCTTTGGGACTTCTGGAAACACCATATATTTT. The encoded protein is CASSDGAGKSFGTSGNTIYF.

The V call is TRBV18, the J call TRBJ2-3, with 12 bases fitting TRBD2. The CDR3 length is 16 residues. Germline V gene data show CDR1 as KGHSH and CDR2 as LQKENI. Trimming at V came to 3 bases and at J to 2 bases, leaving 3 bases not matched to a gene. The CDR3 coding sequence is TGTGCCAGCTCACCGCTAGCGGGGGGGAACACAGATACGCAGTATTTT. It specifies CASSPLAGGNTDTQYF.

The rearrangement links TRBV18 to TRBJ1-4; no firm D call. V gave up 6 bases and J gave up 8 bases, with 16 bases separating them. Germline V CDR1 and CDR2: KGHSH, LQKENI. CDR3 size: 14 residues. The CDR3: CASSEGLGIEKLFF. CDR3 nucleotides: TGTGCCAGCTCCGAGGGTCTCGGGATAGAAAAACTGTTTTTT. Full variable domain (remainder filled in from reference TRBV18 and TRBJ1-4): NAGVMQNPRHLVRRRGQEARLRCSPMKGHSHVYWYRQLPEEGLKFMVYLQKENIIDESGMPKERFSAEFPKEGPSILRIQQVVRGDSAAYFCASSEGLGIEKLFFGSGTQLSVL.

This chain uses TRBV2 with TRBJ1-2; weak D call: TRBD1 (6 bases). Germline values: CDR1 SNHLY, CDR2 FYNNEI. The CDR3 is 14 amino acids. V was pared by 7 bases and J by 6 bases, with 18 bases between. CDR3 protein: CASTGWRGADGYTF. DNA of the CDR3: TGTGCCAGCACCGGGTGGCGGGGGGCTGATGGCTACACCTTC.

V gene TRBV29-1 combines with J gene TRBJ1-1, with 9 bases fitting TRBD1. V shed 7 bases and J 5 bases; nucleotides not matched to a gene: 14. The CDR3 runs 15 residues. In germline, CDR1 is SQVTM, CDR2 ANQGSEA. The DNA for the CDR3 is TGCAGCGCCCCCGGACAGGGGAAAGAGTATACTGAAGCTTTCTTT. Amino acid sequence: CSAPGQGKEYTEAFF.

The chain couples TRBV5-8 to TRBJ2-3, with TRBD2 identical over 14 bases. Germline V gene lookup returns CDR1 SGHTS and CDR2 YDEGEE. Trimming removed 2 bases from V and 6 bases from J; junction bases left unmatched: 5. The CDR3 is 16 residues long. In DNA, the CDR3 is TGTGCCAGCAGCTTTCGACTAGCGGGGGGGATCGATACGCAGTATTTT. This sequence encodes CASSFRLAGGIDTQYF.

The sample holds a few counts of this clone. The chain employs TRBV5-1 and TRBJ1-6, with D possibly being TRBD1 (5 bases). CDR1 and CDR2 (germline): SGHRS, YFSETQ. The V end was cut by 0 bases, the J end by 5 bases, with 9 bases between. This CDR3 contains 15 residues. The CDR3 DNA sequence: TGCGCCAGCAGCTTGGCAGGGTCCCATAATTCACCCCTCCACTTT. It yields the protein CASSLAGSHNSPLHF. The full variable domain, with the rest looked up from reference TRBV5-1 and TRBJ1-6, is KAGVTQTPRYLIKTRGQQVTLSCSPISGHRSVSWYQQTPGQGLQFLFEYFSETQRNKGNFPGRFSGRQFSNSRSEMNVSTLELGDSALYLCASSLAGSHNSPLHFGNGTRLTVT.

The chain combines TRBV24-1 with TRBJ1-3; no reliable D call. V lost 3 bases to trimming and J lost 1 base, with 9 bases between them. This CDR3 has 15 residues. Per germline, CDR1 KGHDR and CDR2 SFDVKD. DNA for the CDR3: TGTGCCACCAGTGATCCGGTGATTTCTGGAAACACCATATATTTT. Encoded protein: CATSDPVISGNTIYF.

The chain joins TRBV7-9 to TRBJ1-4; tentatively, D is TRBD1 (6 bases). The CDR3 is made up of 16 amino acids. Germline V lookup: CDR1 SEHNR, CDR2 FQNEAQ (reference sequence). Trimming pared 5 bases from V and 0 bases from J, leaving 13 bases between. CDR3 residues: CASSAGQSTTNEKLFF. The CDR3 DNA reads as TGTGCCAGCAGCGCAGGACAGAGTACAACTAATGAAAAACTGTTTTTT.

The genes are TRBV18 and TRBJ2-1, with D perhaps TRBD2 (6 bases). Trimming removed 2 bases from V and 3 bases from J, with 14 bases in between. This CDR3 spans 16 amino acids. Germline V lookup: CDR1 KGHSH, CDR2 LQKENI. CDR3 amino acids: CASSPGRGRVYNEQFF. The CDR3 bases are TGTGCCAGCTCACCAGGGCGGGGCAGGGTCTACAATGAGCAGTTCTTC.

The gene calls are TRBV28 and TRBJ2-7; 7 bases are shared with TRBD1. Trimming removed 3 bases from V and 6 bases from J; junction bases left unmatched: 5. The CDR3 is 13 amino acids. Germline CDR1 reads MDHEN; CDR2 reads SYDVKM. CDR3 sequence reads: CASSFVAGGEQYV. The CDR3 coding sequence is TGTGCCAGCAGTTTTGTAGCAGGGGGCGAGCAGTACGTC.

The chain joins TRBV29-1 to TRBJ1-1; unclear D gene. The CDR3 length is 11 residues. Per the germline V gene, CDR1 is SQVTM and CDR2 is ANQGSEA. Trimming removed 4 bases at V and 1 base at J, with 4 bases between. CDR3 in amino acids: CSVVQNTEAFF. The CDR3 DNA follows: TGCAGCGTTGTTCAGAACACTGAAGCTTTCTTT.

The chain's CDR3 is CASSIMPLARNEQFF. The CDR3 bases are TGTGCCAGTAGTATAATGCCACTAGCGCGCAATGAGCAGTTCTTC. This chain links TRBV19 with TRBJ2-1; 7 bases map to TRBD2. Trimming at V came to 2 bases and at J to 6 bases, leaving 7 bases not matched to a gene. The germline V gene encodes CDR1 LNHDA and CDR2 SQIVND (reference sequence). The CDR3 has 15 residues. The variable domain in full, with the rest retrieved from reference TRBV19 and TRBJ2-1, is DGGITQSPKYLFRKEGQNVTLSCEQNLNHDAMYWYRQDPGQGLRLIYYSQIVNDFQKGDIAEGYSVSREKKESFPLTVTSAQKNPTAFYLCASSIMPLARNEQFFGPGTRLTVL.

The CDR3 loop is CASSERQAPYGYTF. The CDR3 nucleotides are TGTGCCAGCAGCGAAAGACAGGCCCCCTATGGCTACACCTTC. The chain carries TRBV3-1 (or the pseudogene TRBV3-2) and TRBJ1-2; tentative D call: TRBD1 (6 bases). Trimming pared 5 bases from V and 4 bases from J, leaving 14 bases between. The V gene's germline CDR1 is LGHDT and CDR2 YNNKEL (reference sequence). This CDR3 is 14 amino acids long.